This T cell receptor (beta chain) was documented in a study of shared clonotypes between healthy human individuals. For this clone: Antigen: not known.

CDR1 SGHTA and CDR2 FQGTGA come from the germline V gene. V was shortened by 0 bases and J by 5 bases, with 5 bases between the two germline ends. The CDR3 totals 13 residues. HIV-negative, healthy adults without recent acute infections or vaccinations were the donors. General observations from the study: The study found lower generation probabilities in non-shared clonotypes than in those shared by all four donors. Generally, naive subsets (rather than memory subsets) showed larger estimated richness.

This table comes from immunoSEQ multiplex PCR, and its TCRdb copy is limited to in-frame clones, with some not included. The sample records 950,000 to 1,200,000 clones, about 72% being singletons. J is TRBJ2-1 and V is TRBV7-3; D not resolved. The receptor's source is a man younger than 30 in good health. Some clones in this sample may be carry-over from other donors' samples. What was sequenced was memory CD4+ T cells from PBMCs. Subset indicated: CD45RA-negative fraction. In nucleotides, the CDR3 is TGTGCCAGCAGCTTAACCGATAACAATGAGCAGTTCTTC. This translates into CASSLTDNNEQFF.